The clone carrying this T cell receptor beta chain was observed once. Its antigen is undetermined. This sample includes further DNA sequences coding for the same CDR3. This sample stems from a study of cytomegalovirus exposure and HLA in healthy donors. Overall study results and limits: Despite most TCR sequences being rare, some public TCRs occurred in many donors.

Generated by immunoSEQ multiplex PCR, the TCRdb table keeps only in-frame clones and is missing some. The top ten hold 1.2% of the sample, which has roughly 250,000 clones, approximately 86% seen once. Germline V gives CDR1 SEHNR, CDR2 FQNEAQ (reference sequence). Trimming pared 0 bases from V and 6 bases from J, leaving 12 bases between. The CDR3 extends over 15 amino acids. The donors were in the roughly 130-subject validation cohort, distinct from the roughly 600-subject first cohort. The V and J genes are TRBV7-9 and TRBJ2-1; possibly TRBD2 for D (6 bases). This TCR was sampled from a woman younger than 45 in good health and CMV-seropositive. Sequencing was performed on PBMCs. The CDR3 coding sequence is TGTGCCAGCAGCTTAGCGCTGGGTAGCGGCAATGAGCAGTTCTTC. Amino acid sequence: CASSLALGSGNEQFF.